This TCR beta chain was identified during a study of blood T cell repertoires in COVID-19. In the study's own analysis: Estimates of nucleated cell counts were drawn from the amplification of reference gene primers. TCRdb's copy holds only in-frame clones and misses some; the assay was immunoSEQ multiplex PCR. The DNA gave D and trimming, while V, J and clone size come from that table. The sample contains 100,000 to 150,000 clones, more than 80% of which appear only once. Recruited during active infection, patients (from Seattle) were subsequently followed longitudinally. The receptor comes from a woman of 80 years or more with COVID-19, enrolled during active disease. The sequenced material came from peripheral blood.

CDR3 DNA sequence: TGTGCCAGCAGCTTGGATGGACAGGGGTACAATGAGCAGTTCTTC. Amino acids: CASSLDGQGYNEQFF. The rearrangement joins TRBV5-6 to TRBJ2-1; TRBD1 agrees at 9 bases. The CDR3 totals 15 residues. Germline V lookup: CDR1 SGHDT, CDR2 YYEEEE. V shed 0 bases and J 4 bases; nucleotides not matched to a gene: 2.